The clone carrying this TCR beta chain was recorded a few times. Its antigen is undetermined. CDR1 and CDR2 from the germline V gene are MRHNA and SNTAGT. V lost 6 bases, J lost 1 base, and 9 bases lay in between. This CDR3 spans 13 amino acids. The sample belongs to a study of cytomegalovirus exposure and HLA in healthy donors. At the time of sampling, donors were nominally healthy, though unrecorded immune exposures were likely. The study ran its PCR with 60 Vbeta and 13 Jbeta primers. TCRdb keeps only in-frame clones here, not all; method: immunoSEQ multiplex PCR. In the table there are 150,000 to 200,000 clones, more than 80% of which are singletons. Notes on the study in general: Whilst most TCR sequences proved rare, a subset of public TCRs occurred across many donors. By a later analysis, the bulk of CMV-associated TCR beta chains appeared HLA-restricted. In vitro confirmation showed a few CMV-associated chains to be CMV antigen specific.

The receptor was derived from a woman aged 18-30 years in good health and CMV-seronegative. The V gene is TRBV6-4, the J gene TRBJ1-1; no firm D call. Sequencing used PBMCs. CDR3 DNA: TGTGCCAGCAGCCCGTGGCCGAACACTGAAGCTTTCTTT. This encodes CASSPWPNTEAFF.